What follows are 18 T cell receptor beta chains derived from one specimen sequenced in a study of T cell repertoires in cytomegalovirus infection. Their target antigens are unknown. One entry per CDR3 protein results from TCRdb running MiXCR on the reads. In the table there are around 300,000 distinct CDR3 sequences, roughly a fifth of which are singletons. The sequencing here drew on cultured PBMCs, taken from culture after CMV antigen stimulation. The receptors here all came from a human donor in good health (CMV status not recorded). Some clones in this sample may be carry-over from other donors' samples.

This chain links TRBV10-1 with TRBJ1-2; possibly TRBD1 for D (5 bases). The CDR3 has 15 amino acids. Trimming removed 0 bases from V and 4 bases from J, with 12 bases in between. Germline CDR1 WNHNN, CDR2 SYGVQD (reference sequence). Here the CDR3 reads CASSESRDSGYGYTF. The CDR3, as DNA: TGCGCCAGCAGTGAGTCTCGAGACAGCGGCTATGGCTACACCTTC.

This clonotype has ten or more counts. This chain connects TRBV7-9 to TRBJ2-1, with D possibly being TRBD2 (6 bases). The ends were cut back, 8 bases at V and 2 bases at J, with 16 bases in the middle. Looked up from germline, CDR1 is SEHNR and CDR2 is FQNEAQ (reference sequence). The CDR3 extends over 15 amino acids. The CDR3 spells CASEMLSGAYNEQFF. DNA for the CDR3: TGTGCCAGCGAGATGCTGTCGGGAGCCTACAATGAGCAGTTCTTC. The whole variable domain, filled in from reference TRBV7-9 and TRBJ2-1, reads DTGVSQNPRHKITKRGQNVTFRCDPISEHNRLYWYRQTLGQGPEFLTYFQNEAQLEKSRLLSDRFSAERPKGSFSTLEIQRTEQGDSAMYLCASEMLSGAYNEQFFGPGTRLTVL.

The table lists this clonotype with a few counts. The CDR3 nucleotides read TGTGCCAGCAGCCACTGGACAGGAAATATGGGAAGCCCTTCCTACGAGCAGTACGTC. As protein: CASSHWTGNMGSPSYEQYV. The rearrangement links TRBV5-5 to TRBJ2-7; 7 positions match TRBD1. V lost 4 bases, J lost 1 base, and 20 bases stayed unmatched. This CDR3 is built from 19 residues. Germline CDR1 SGHKS, CDR2 YYEKEE (reference sequence).

In its sample, this clonotype was seen a few times. The genes are TRBV7-8 and TRBJ2-7; D may match TRBD1 or TRBD2 (5 bases each). Germline V gives CDR1 SGHVS, CDR2 FQNEAQ. This CDR3 is built from 14 residues. V gave up 7 bases and J gave up 5 bases, with 18 bases separating them. The CDR3 reads CASKRDARRHEQYF. The CDR3 DNA reads as TGTGCCAGCAAAAGGGACGCCAGAAGACACGAGCAGTACTTC.

This clonotype came up a few times. The V call is TRBV7-2, the J call TRBJ1-4; D perhaps matches TRBD1 (6 bases). Trimming stripped 6 bases from V and 8 bases from J, with 13 bases between. Per germline, CDR1 SGHTA and CDR2 FQGNSA. The CDR3 is 13 residues long. In DNA form, the CDR3 reads TGTGCCAGCAGTATACAGGGTTCAGAAAAACTGTTTTTT. Amino acid sequence: CASSIQGSEKLFF.

This chain links TRBV11-2 with TRBJ2-1; 12 bases fit TRBD2. Germline CDR1 reads SGHAT; CDR2 reads FQNNGV. The CDR3 length is 13 residues. V was pared by 5 bases and J by 11 bases, with 4 bases of the junction left unmatched. The CDR3 reads CASSKTSGGKQFF. As DNA, the CDR3 is TGTGCCAGCAGCAAGACTAGCGGGGGTAAGCAGTTCTTC. The whole variable domain, filled in from reference TRBV11-2 and TRBJ2-1, reads EAGVAQSPRYKIIEKRQSVAFWCNPISGHATLYWYQQILGQGPKLLIQFQNNGVVDDSQLPKDRFSAERLKGVDSTLKIQPAKLEDSAVYLCASSKTSGGKQFFGPGTRLTVL.

The rearrangement joins TRBV7-9 to TRBJ2-3; D not certain. V lost 4 bases and J lost 5, with 10 bases in between. CDR1 is SEHNR and CDR2 is FQNEAQ in the germline V gene (reference sequence). The CDR3 loop spans 13 amino acids. This chain's CDR3 is CASSSRKKDTQYF. The CDR3 DNA sequence: TGTGCCAGCAGCTCAAGGAAGAAAGATACGCAGTATTTT. Together with reference TRBV7-9 and TRBJ2-3, the CDR3 gives the full variable domain: DTGVSQNPRHKITKRGQNVTFRCDPISEHNRLYWYRQTLGQGPEFLTYFQNEAQLEKSRLLSDRFSAERPKGSFSTLEIQRTEQGDSAMYLCASSSRKKDTQYFGPGTRLTVL.

The gene calls are TRBV24-1 and TRBJ2-1; the D gene is possibly TRBD1 (6 bases). The germline V gene has CDR1 KGHDR and CDR2 SFDVKD. This CDR3 is built from 12 residues. Trimming cost V 7 bases and J 5 bases, with 8 bases left between them. Here the CDR3 DNA reads TGTGCCACCAGCAGGGGTCACAATGAGCAGTTCTTC. Translated: CATSRGHNEQFF.

Of note for this clonotype: A single base separates this from a much larger clone, so it may be a read error. The chain uses TRBV20-1 and TRBJ2-3; D ambiguous. V lost 5 bases and J 1 base, leaving 7 bases between the germline ends. This CDR3 has 12 residues. Germline assignment: CDR1 DFQATT and CDR2 SNEGSKA (reference sequence). The DNA for the CDR3 is TGCAGTGCTGGTAGGGGCACAGATACGCAGTATTTT. It translates to CSAGRGTDTQYF.

The V gene is TRBV4-3, the J gene TRBJ2-3; no firm D call. The V gene's germline CDR1 is LGHNA and CDR2 YSLEER. This CDR3 contains 17 residues. Trimming took off 1 base at V and 2 bases at J, with 16 bases between the two ends. CDR3 sequence: CASSQGFGEIITDTQYF. The DNA of the CDR3 is TGCGCCAGCAGCCAAGGGTTCGGAGAGATTATCACAGATACGCAGTATTTT.

Regarding this clonotype: A much bigger clone sits one base away, suggesting this may be a read error. The chain couples TRBV7-8 to TRBJ2-3; D ambiguous. Per germline, CDR1 SGHVS and CDR2 FQNEAQ. This CDR3 is built from 13 residues. Trimming shortened V by 0 bases and J by 4 bases, and 5 bases separated the two germline ends. CDR3 region: CASSLAWADTQYF. In DNA, the CDR3 is TGTGCCAGCAGCTTAGCGTGGGCAGATACGCAGTATTTT.

This clonotype has a handful of counts. V and J are TRBV19 and TRBJ2-5, with a possible D match to TRBD2 (5 bases). Between the trimmed V and J ends, which lost 0 bases and 2 bases, there was a span of 13 bases. The CDR3 has 16 amino acids. Germline V CDR1 and CDR2: LNHDA, SQIVND (reference sequence). The DNA of the CDR3 is TGTGCCAGTAGTATAGAGGGCCAGCGGAAACAAGAGACCCAGTACTTC. Translated: CASSIEGQRKQETQYF.

This clonotype came up a few times. One end of the junction does not line up with germline, which may come from a read error. The chain uses TRBV7-7 and TRBJ2-3, with TRBD2 identical over 15 bases. The CDR3 has 19 amino acids. CDR1 is SSHAT, CDR2 FNYEAQ, per germline (reference sequence). The CDR3 DNA reads as TGTGCTAGCAGCTTAGGGGCCGGACTAGCGGGAGGGTCTACAGATACGCAGTATTTT. As protein: CASSLGAGLAGGSTDTQYF. The full variable domain, completed using reference TRBV7-7 and TRBJ2-3, is GAGVSQSPRYKVTKRGQDVTLRCDPISSHATLYWYQQALGQGPEFLTYFNYEAQPDKSGLPSDRFSAERPEGSISTLTIQRTEQRDSAMYRCASSLGAGLAGGSTDTQYFGPGTRLTVL.

This clonotype appeared many times. The rearrangement joins TRBV7-3 to TRBJ2-1; TRBD1 is a possible D gene (6 bases). Germline CDR1 and CDR2: SGHTA and FQGTGA. The germline V and J ends were trimmed by 5 bases and 5 bases, with 19 bases remaining between them. CDR3 size: 16 residues. The CDR3 sequence is CASSVIGGRPNNEQFF. Written as DNA, the CDR3 is TGTGCCAGCAGCGTGATAGGGGGACGCCCGAACAATGAGCAGTTCTTC.

This clonotype was picked up a small number of times. The chain recombines TRBV28 with TRBJ2-7; no reliable D call. CDR1 and CDR2 (germline): MDHEN, SYDVKM. V was cut by 6 bases and J by 4 bases, with 13 bases left in between. CDR3 length: 13 amino acids. The CDR3 DNA sequence: TGTGCCAGCAGCTCTAGGATTACTTACGAGCAGTACTTC. Translated: CASSSRITYEQYF.

This clonotype was seen ten or more times. The chain joins TRBV7-6 to TRBJ2-7; TRBD2 matches 8 bases. J was trimmed by 3 bases and V by 5 bases; bases with no gene match: 9. This CDR3 contains 15 residues. CDR1 SGHVS and CDR2 FNYEAQ come from the germline V gene. CDR3 bases: TGTGCCAGCAGCCCCGAGGCCAGCGGGAGCTACGAGCAGTACTTC. This codes for CASSPEASGSYEQYF.

This clonotype was seen a handful of times. The chain carries TRBV7-6 and TRBJ2-3; 9 bases match TRBD2. Per germline, CDR1 SGHVS and CDR2 FNYEAQ. The V gene end was trimmed by 0 bases and the J gene end by 3 bases; junction bases not matched to a gene: 10. The CDR3 extends over 18 amino acids. The CDR3 DNA is TGTGCCAGCAGCTTAGCGCCCCAGATAGCGGGAGTTACAGATACGCAGTATTTT. This gives the protein CASSLAPQIAGVTDTQYF.

In this sample, this clonotype turned up many times. V usage is TRBV7-2 and J usage is TRBJ2-1; D gene ambiguous. Trimming left V 5 bases short and J 15 bases short, with 20 bases between. Germline CDR1 and CDR2: SGHTA and FQGNSA. This CDR3 has 13 residues. This chain's CDR3 is CASSDDLGSTRFF. The CDR3 region has the DNA TGTGCCAGCAGCGACGACTTGGGCTCGACGCGGTTCTTC.